The clone carrying this T cell receptor beta chain was picked up a small number of times. No antigen is known for it. Unsorted material relied on approximately 90 million PBMCs as the source of genomic DNA. This sample was taken from a study of shared clonotypes between healthy human individuals. V lost 5 bases, J lost 0 bases, and 9 bases lay in between. The length of the CDR3 is 13 residues. Germline V gene sequence: CDR1 SGHRS, CDR2 YFSETQ. It was on ten immunoSEQ deep assay plates that unsorted PBMC DNA was sequenced. Methods used by the authors: Sequence data from immunoSEQ were junction-only and lacked quality scores; consequently, filtering differed. The table came from immunoSEQ multiplex PCR; TCRdb's copy has only in-frame clones and leaves some out. The DNA was the basis for D and trimming; V, J and clone size are from that table. The table has about 470,000 clones, around 79% seen once; the top ten hold about 12%.

Whole-study results and caveats: Expectations were that clonotype sharing among donors would be affected by sequencing depth.

The sequence was collected from a woman between 40 and 55 years old in good health. Some clones in this sample may be carry-over from other donors' samples. V is TRBV5-1 and J is TRBJ2-7; perhaps TRBD2 as D (6 bases). The sequencing sample was made of PBMCs. The CDR3 spells CASREGFSYEQYF. CDR3 nucleotides: TGCGCCAGCAGGGAGGGATTCTCCTACGAGCAGTACTTC. The entire variable domain, with the rest obtained from reference TRBV5-1 and TRBJ2-7, is as follows: KAGVTQTPRYLIKTRGQQVTLSCSPISGHRSVSWYQQTPGQGLQFLFEYFSETQRNKGNFPGRFSGRQFSNSRSEMNVSTLELGDSALYLCASREGFSYEQYFGPGTRLTVT.